The T cell receptor beta chain described here comes from a study of regulatory T cells in long-lasting Graves disease. Overall study findings and caveats: Persistent disease exhibited a predilection for TRBV28, TRBJ1-2 and TRBJ2-5.

Of note for this clonotype: Its specificity is not known.

Time point: newly diagnosed GD, antithyroid drugs for less than 3 months. The TCR library was prepared using RNA isolated from PBMCs. Around 8.2 milliliters of peripheral blood went into EDTA tubes. In building TCR beta libraries, iRepertoire HTBI primers were used together with Arm-PCR of CDR3 regions. Using its own MiXCR run on the multiplex PCR reads, TCRdb lists one record per CDR3 protein. Of 350,000 to 400,000 distinct CDR3 sequences listed, 15% to 20% are singletons. This CDR3 has 15 residues. The ends were cut back, 5 bases at V and 4 bases at J, with 17 bases in the middle. Germline values: CDR1 SEHNR, CDR2 FQNEAQ (reference sequence). The sample was also linked to a second study, of T cells in Graves' hyperthyroidism and ophthalmopathy. That study reports: When ophthalmopathy did not progress within 18 months, Graves' hyperthyroidism was considered stable. Model-based prediction identified ophthalmopathy a median about 6 months prior to its onset.

The material was peripheral blood mononuclear cells (PBMCs), obtained at new diagnosis, from a patient treated with antithyroid drugs. This TCR derives from a woman aged 18-29 years with Graves disease. The rearrangement joins TRBV7-9 to TRBJ2-5, with D perhaps given as TRBD1 or TRBD2 (6 bases each). The CDR3 region has the DNA TGTGCCAGCAGCCGGGTTAGGGGGGCCGGAGAGACCCAGTACTTC. Its translation: CASSRVRGAGETQYF.